This TCR beta chain stems from a study of control samples from healthy donors and cancer patients. V lost 0 bases to trimming and J lost 2 bases, with 13 bases between them. CDR1 is MNHEY, CDR2 SVGAGI, per germline. The CDR3 runs to 16 residues. Assay used: immunoSEQ multiplex PCR; TCRdb lists only in-frame clones, some missing. The sample includes about 120,000 clones, about 90% of them seen just once. The receptor was isolated from a middle-aged man in good health. V usage is TRBV6-5 and J usage is TRBJ1-2; D is perhaps TRBD1 (5 bases). The sequenced sample consisted of blood. CDR3 residues: CASSYSRGAGNYGYTF. The CDR3 DNA reads TGTGCCAGCAGTTACTCGAGGGGAGCGGGGAACTATGGCTACACCTTC.